This T cell receptor beta chain was found in a study of CD8+ T cells in alopecia areata. Study-wide points: Sequencing of scalp tissue also captures the resident alphabeta T cells of normal skin. Sharing of TCR sequences between patients (possibly for HLA-related reasons) was less clear than in mice. Within the top 100, expanded CD8+ clones significantly decreased with tofacitinib, as did scalp clonality.

In regard to this clone: What it recognizes is unknown.

This CDR3 has 13 residues. In germline, CDR1 is LNHNV, CDR2 YYDKDF (reference sequence). V lost 1 base, J lost 5 bases, and 7 bases lay in between. The treatment: oral pan-JAK inhibitor, 5-10 mg twice daily. RNA was isolated and reverse transcribed to cDNA, the sequencing template. Measured with immunoSEQ multiplex PCR; TCRdb has only the in-frame clones, and not every one. This sample yields some 96,000 clones, of which 60% to 75% are seen a single time; roughly a sixth belongs to the top ten. Source: CD8+ T cells sorted from blood, taken at week 4, from a patient treated with tofacitinib. This clonotype was obtained from a human donor with alopecia areata. The V gene is TRBV15, the J gene TRBJ2-3, with a possible D match to TRBD2 (5 bases). This chain's CDR3 is CATSRVRGDTQYF. The CDR3 DNA follows: TGTGCCACCAGCAGAGTCCGGGGAGATACGCAGTATTTT.